This passage covers 17 T cell receptor beta chains from one sample sequenced in a study of T cells in Graves' hyperthyroidism and ophthalmopathy. TCR beta CDR3 region amplification was performed from RNA transcripts. The HTBI set primed first-round TCR CDR3 RT-PCR. MiXCR, run by TCRdb on the multiplex PCR reads, gives a single entry per CDR3 protein. The data hold roughly 640,000 distinct CDR3 sequences, with more than 15% observed a single time. The sample consisted of blood. These receptors were obtained from a middle-aged woman with Graves' ophthalmopathy.

This clonotype was observed a handful of times. The chain uses TRBV7-9 and TRBJ2-3; 7 bases align to TRBD1. Looked up from germline, CDR1 is SEHNR and CDR2 is FQNEAQ (reference sequence). This CDR3 contains 15 residues. Unmatched junction bases numbered 6, after V lost 5 bases and J lost 1 base. The CDR3 nucleotides read TGTGCCAGCAGCGACACAGGGGCCCGCACAGATACGCAGTATTTT. Translation: CASSDTGARTDTQYF.

The chain joins TRBV4-1 to TRBJ2-3; either TRBD1 or TRBD2 may fit D (5 bases each). CDR1 is MGHRA, CDR2 YSYEKL, per germline. The CDR3 runs 15 residues. V lost 1 base and J 4 bases, leaving 12 bases between the germline ends. CDR3 protein: CASSQAKRGADTQYF. DNA of the CDR3: TGCGCCAGCAGCCAAGCAAAGAGGGGTGCAGATACGCAGTATTTT.

This clonotype came up many times. The rearrangement links TRBV20-1 to TRBJ2-7; D is possibly TRBD2 (5 bases). Trimming removed 6 bases from V and 5 bases from J, with 17 bases in between. The CDR3 spans 13 residues. The germline V gene encodes CDR1 DFQATT and CDR2 SNEGSKA (reference sequence). The CDR3, as DNA: TGCAGTGCAGCGGTAGGCCTTTCCCACGAGCAGTACTTC. This translates into CSAAVGLSHEQYF.

As to this clonotype: This sequence may be a read error, since a much larger clone differs from it by one base. The chain employs TRBV5-8 and TRBJ1-5; tentative D call: TRBD1 (6 bases). V dropped 4 bases and J dropped 5 bases, with 16 bases sitting between them. CDR1 and CDR2 (germline): SGHTS, YDEGEE. The CDR3 contains 15 residues. The CDR3 nucleotides read TGTGCCAGCAGCGTGGGAACAGGGTCCGATCAGCCCCAGCATTTT. Encoded protein: CASSVGTGSDQPQHF.

The chain combines TRBV4-1 with TRBJ1-5, with D hard to call. V lost 1 base and J 6 bases, leaving 10 bases between the germline ends. This CDR3 comprises 14 residues. Germline CDR1 is MGHRA and CDR2 is YSYEKL. In DNA, the CDR3 is TGCGCCAGCAGCCAAGCATCGGGGTCTCAGCCCCAGCATTTT. Translating it yields CASSQASGSQPQHF.

This clonotype was observed at least ten times. This rearrangement joins TRBV5-1 to TRBJ1-5; the D is unclear. The germline CDR1 and CDR2 sequences are SGHRS and YFSETQ. V lost 1 base and J lost 4, with 6 bases in between. The CDR3 is made up of 13 amino acids. CDR3 region: CASSLSYNQPQHF. As DNA, the CDR3 is TGCGCCAGCAGCTTGAGCTATAATCAGCCCCAGCATTTT.

This clonotype was recorded at least ten times. This sequence joins TRBV6-1 and TRBJ1-2, with 7 bases lining up with TRBD1. Germline V gene data show CDR1 as MNHNS and CDR2 as SASEGT. V gave up 5 bases and J gave up 6 bases; unmatched junction bases: 6. The CDR3 is 13 amino acids. CDR3: CASSLDRDDGYTF. CDR3 sequence (DNA): TGTGCCAGCAGTTTAGACAGGGATGATGGCTACACCTTC.

This clonotype appeared many times. CDR3 region: CSATSGRGYNEQFF. In DNA, the CDR3 is TGCAGTGCCACTAGCGGGAGGGGCTACAATGAGCAGTTCTTC. The V call is TRBV20-1, the J call TRBJ2-1, with 13 bases matching TRBD2. V lost 6 bases to trimming and J lost 3 bases; unmatched junction nucleotides: 2. Looked up from germline, CDR1 is DFQATT and CDR2 is SNEGSKA (reference sequence). The CDR3 has 14 amino acids.

The rearrangement uses TRBV7-3 and TRBJ2-5; D is undetermined. The CDR3 loop spans 16 amino acids. Trimming took 5 bases from V and 2 from J, leaving 18 bases between them. The germline gives CDR1 SGHTA, CDR2 FQGTGA. This CDR3 is CASSTLGGLPQETQYF. Here the CDR3 DNA reads TGTGCCAGCAGCACCCTCGGCGGTCTCCCACAAGAGACCCAGTACTTC.

This clonotype has a count of ten or more. The rearrangement joins TRBV7-9 to TRBJ1-3; D might be TRBD1 (6 bases). Germline lookup yields CDR1 SEHNR and CDR2 FQNEAQ (reference sequence). CDR3 length equals 17 residues. With 5 bases removed from V and 0 bases from J, the gap between germline ends came to 17 bases. The CDR3 loop reads CASSPRGTFVSGNTIYF. The CDR3, as DNA: TGTGCCAGCAGCCCAAGGGGGACTTTCGTCTCTGGAAACACCATATATTTT.

This clonotype was detected ten times or more. The chain is built from TRBV6-1 and TRBJ2-7; 9 nucleotides match TRBD2. The length of the CDR3 is 15 residues. Per germline, CDR1 MNHNS and CDR2 SASEGT. J lost 1 base, V lost 0 bases, and 1 base had no gene match. CDR3 nucleotides: TGTGCCAGCAGTGAAGCGCTAGCGGGGTCCTACGAGCAGTACTTC. Translation: CASSEALAGSYEQYF.

This clonotype was detected a few times. The rearrangement uses TRBV10-3 and TRBJ1-2, with no clear D. Looked up from germline, CDR1 is ENHRY and CDR2 is SYGVKD. Trimming left V 7 bases short and J 0 bases short, with 9 bases between. The CDR3 totals 13 residues. CDR3 residues: CAITKDPNYGYTF. The CDR3 coding sequence is TGTGCCATCACCAAGGACCCTAACTATGGCTACACCTTC.

Many counts were recorded for this clonotype. The V and J genes are TRBV20-1 and TRBJ2-7, with a tentative D call TRBD2 (6 bases). Germline CDR1 DFQATT, CDR2 SNEGSKA (reference sequence). The length of the CDR3 is 15 residues. Trimming pared 6 bases from V and 2 bases from J, leaving 20 bases between. The CDR3 region has the DNA TGCAGTGCAGCGGGTCCGCTTCCGGCAACCTACGAGCAGTACTTC. This encodes CSAAGPLPATYEQYF.

This clonotype was seen only a few times. The CDR3 region has the DNA TGTGCCACCAGCCGGGGGGAGGATTCACCCCTCCACTTT. Amino acids: CATSRGEDSPLHF. The chain employs TRBV6-1 and TRBJ1-6, with D possibly TRBD1 on 5 matching bases. CDR1 and CDR2 (germline): MNHNS, SASEGT. Trimming took 10 bases from V and 8 from J, leaving 15 bases between them. This CDR3 contains 13 residues.

V and J are TRBV5-5 and TRBJ2-1; D possibly matches TRBD1 or TRBD2 (5 bases each). The CDR3 sequence is 14 residues long. CDR1 SGHKS and CDR2 YYEKEE come from the germline V gene (reference sequence). Trimming took 5 bases from V and 2 from J, leaving 11 bases between them. The CDR3 spells CASSRDAAYNEQFF. CDR3 bases: TGTGCCAGCAGTCGGGACGCTGCCTACAATGAGCAGTTCTTC.

The chain has TRBV20-1 and TRBJ2-1; the match to TRBD2 covers 8 bases. J lost 0 bases, V lost 2 bases, and 3 bases had no gene match. The length of the CDR3 is 15 residues. Per the germline V gene, CDR1 is DFQATT and CDR2 is SNEGSKA (reference sequence). The CDR3 reads CSARLTSGSYNEQFF. The CDR3 nucleotides are TGCAGTGCTAGACTAACTAGCGGCTCCTACAATGAGCAGTTCTTC.

This clonotype was seen at least ten times. The V and J genes are TRBV6-5 and TRBJ2-5; the D is unclear. The germline V gene encodes CDR1 MNHEY and CDR2 SVGAGI. V was clipped by 0 bases and J by 5 bases, with 10 bases between them. This CDR3 has 14 amino acids. CDR3 coding DNA: TGTGCCAGCAGTTACTCGTCAGGTACCGAGACCCAGTACTTC. Amino acids: CASSYSSGTETQYF.